The rows below give T cell receptor beta chains drawn from one sample of a study of blood T cell repertoires in COVID-19. Method: immunoSEQ multiplex PCR; TCRdb's copy keeps in-frame clones and lacks some. The sample contains 200,000 to 250,000 clones, more than 85% of which appear only once. The specimen sequenced was peripheral blood. All receptors derive from a woman in her 70s with active or convalescent COVID-19. CDR3s include the opening cysteine and the closing phenylalanine or tryptophan. Size is omitted from some rows. Given values are once, few, many or a class for expanded clones.

CDR3 protein: CASSQVEGTGELFF
V gene: TRBV4-1
clone size: NA
J gene: TRBJ2-2

CDR3 protein: CASSPGTGNEKLFF
V gene: TRBV18
clone size: NA
J gene: TRBJ1-4

CDR3 protein: CATSGFGGAFPYLNYGYTF
V gene: TRBV15
clone size: NA
J gene: TRBJ1-2

CDR3 protein: CASSLYGREQYF
V gene: TRBV6-5
clone size: NA
J gene: TRBJ2-7

CDR3 protein: CATSREGTGWETQYF
V gene: TRBV15
clone size: NA
J gene: TRBJ2-5

CDR3 protein: CATSEGGLAKNIQYF
V gene: TRBV24-1
clone size: NA
J gene: TRBJ2-4

CDR3 protein: CASSYEYFYGYTF
V gene: TRBV6-2/TRBV6-3
clone size: NA
J gene: TRBJ1-2

CDR3 protein: CASSVVSATGASRRSYNEQFF
V gene: TRBV9
clone size: once
J gene: TRBJ2-1

CDR3 protein: CASSGGSSYNEQFF
V gene: TRBV11-2
clone size: few
J gene: TRBJ2-1

CDR3 protein: CASSQATTVTDTQYF
V gene: TRBV14
clone size: NA
J gene: TRBJ2-3

CDR3 protein: CASSRTGGAYNEQFF
V gene: TRBV5-1
clone size: NA
J gene: TRBJ2-1

CDR3 protein: CASSYGQSGANVLTF
V gene: TRBV6-5
clone size: NA
J gene: TRBJ2-6

CDR3 protein: CASSLAFRGGGEQYF
V gene: TRBV10-1
clone size: NA
J gene: TRBJ2-7

CDR3 protein: CASSPAEGGYNEQFF
V gene: TRBV5-1
clone size: NA
J gene: TRBJ2-1

CDR3 protein: CASSQNLNPGQPQHF
V gene: TRBV3-1/TRBV3-2
clone size: NA
J gene: TRBJ1-5

CDR3 protein: CASSLEFSGTEAFF
V gene: TRBV7-2
clone size: NA
J gene: TRBJ1-1

CDR3 protein: CASSEPAGISPQHF
V gene: TRBV2
clone size: once
J gene: TRBJ1-5